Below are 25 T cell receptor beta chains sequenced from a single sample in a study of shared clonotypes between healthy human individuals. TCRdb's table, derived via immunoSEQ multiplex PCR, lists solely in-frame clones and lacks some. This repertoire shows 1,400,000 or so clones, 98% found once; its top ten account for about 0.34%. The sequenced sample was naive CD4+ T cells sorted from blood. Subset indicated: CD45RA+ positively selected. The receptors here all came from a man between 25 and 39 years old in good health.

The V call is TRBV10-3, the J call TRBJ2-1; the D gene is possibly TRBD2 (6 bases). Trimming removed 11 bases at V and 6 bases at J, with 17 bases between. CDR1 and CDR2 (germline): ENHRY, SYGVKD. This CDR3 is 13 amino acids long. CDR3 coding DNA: TGTGCCGCCCGGACTAACGAAGGCAATGAGCAGTTCTTC. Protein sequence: CAARTNEGNEQFF.

CDR3 nucleotides: TGTGCCAGCAGCCCTCGACCAGAAGATGGCTACGAGCAGTACTTC. This codes for CASSPRPEDGYEQYF. The chain couples TRBV9 to TRBJ2-7; D not resolved. Germline CDR1 and CDR2: SGDLS and YYNGEE. Trimming took off 4 bases at V and 3 bases at J, with 17 bases between the two ends. The CDR3 is 15 residues long.

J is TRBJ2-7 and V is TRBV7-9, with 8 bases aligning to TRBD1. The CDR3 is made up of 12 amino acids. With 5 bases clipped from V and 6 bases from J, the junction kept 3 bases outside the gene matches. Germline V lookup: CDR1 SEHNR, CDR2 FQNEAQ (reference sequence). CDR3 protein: CASSPTGVEQYF. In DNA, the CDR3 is TGTGCCAGCAGCCCGACAGGGGTCGAGCAGTACTTC.

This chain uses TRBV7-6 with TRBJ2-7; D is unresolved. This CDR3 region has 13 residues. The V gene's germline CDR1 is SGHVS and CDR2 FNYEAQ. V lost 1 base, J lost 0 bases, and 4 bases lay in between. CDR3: CASSLVDSYEQYF. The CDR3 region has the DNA TGTGCCAGCAGCTTAGTTGACTCCTACGAGCAGTACTTC.

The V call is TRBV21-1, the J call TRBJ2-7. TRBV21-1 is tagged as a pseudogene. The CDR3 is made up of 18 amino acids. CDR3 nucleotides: TGTGCCAGCAGCAAAGACGGCTGGCTCCCTGTTCGGGCATACGAGCAGTACTTC. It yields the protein CASSKDGWLPVRAYEQYF.

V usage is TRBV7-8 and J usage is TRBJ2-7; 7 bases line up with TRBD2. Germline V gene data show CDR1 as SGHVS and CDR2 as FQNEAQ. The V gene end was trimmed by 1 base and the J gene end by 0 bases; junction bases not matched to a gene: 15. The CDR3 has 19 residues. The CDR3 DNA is TGTGCCAGCAGCTTAGGCCCCGAGCTATTGGCGGGAGCCTCCTACGAGCAGTACTTC. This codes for CASSLGPELLAGASYEQYF.

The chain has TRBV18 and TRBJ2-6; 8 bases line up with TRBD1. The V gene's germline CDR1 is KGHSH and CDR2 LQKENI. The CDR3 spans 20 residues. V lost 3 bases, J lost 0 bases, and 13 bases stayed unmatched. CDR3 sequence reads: CASSPLPRGQGSSGANVLTF. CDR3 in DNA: TGTGCCAGCTCACCCCTCCCGCGCGGACAGGGAAGCTCTGGGGCCAACGTCCTGACTTTC. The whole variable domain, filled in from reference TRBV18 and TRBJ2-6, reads NAGVMQNPRHLVRRRGQEARLRCSPMKGHSHVYWYRQLPEEGLKFMVYLQKENIIDESGMPKERFSAEFPKEGPSILRIQQVVRGDSAAYFCASSPLPRGQGSSGANVLTFGAGSRLTVL.

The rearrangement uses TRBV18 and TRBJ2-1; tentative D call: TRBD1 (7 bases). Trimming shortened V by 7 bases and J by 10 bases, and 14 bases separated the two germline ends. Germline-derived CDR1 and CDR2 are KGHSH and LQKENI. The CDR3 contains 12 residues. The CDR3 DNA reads TGTGCCAGCTGTCCGACAGGGAGGGAGCAGTTCTTC. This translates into CASCPTGREQFF. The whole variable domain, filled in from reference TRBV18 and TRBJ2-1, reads NAGVMQNPRHLVRRRGQEARLRCSPMKGHSHVYWYRQLPEEGLKFMVYLQKENIIDESGMPKERFSAEFPKEGPSILRIQQVVRGDSAAYFCASCPTGREQFFGPGTRLTVL.

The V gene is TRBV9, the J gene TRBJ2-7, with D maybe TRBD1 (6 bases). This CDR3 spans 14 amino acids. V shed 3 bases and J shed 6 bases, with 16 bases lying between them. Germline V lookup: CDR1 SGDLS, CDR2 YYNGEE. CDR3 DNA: TGTGCCAGCAGCGCCGAGGACAGAAAGGGCGAGCAGTACTTC. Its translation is CASSAEDRKGEQYF.

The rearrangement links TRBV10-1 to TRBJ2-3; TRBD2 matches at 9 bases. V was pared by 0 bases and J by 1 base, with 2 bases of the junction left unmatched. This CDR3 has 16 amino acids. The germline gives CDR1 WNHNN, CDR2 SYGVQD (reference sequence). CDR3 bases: TGCGCCAGCAGTGAGTCGACTAGCGGTCGCACAGATACGCAGTATTTT. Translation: CASSESTSGRTDTQYF.

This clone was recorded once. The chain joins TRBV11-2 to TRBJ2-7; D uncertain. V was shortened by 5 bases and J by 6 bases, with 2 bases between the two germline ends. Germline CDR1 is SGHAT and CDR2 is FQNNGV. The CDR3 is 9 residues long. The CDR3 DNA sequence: TGTGCCAGCAGCGGCGAGCAGTACTTC. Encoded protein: CASSGEQYF.

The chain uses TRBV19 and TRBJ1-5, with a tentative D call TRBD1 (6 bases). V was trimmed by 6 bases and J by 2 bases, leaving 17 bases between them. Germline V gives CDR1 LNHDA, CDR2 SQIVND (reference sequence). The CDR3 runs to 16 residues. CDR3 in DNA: TGTGCCAGTAGAATCGAAGGGGGGGCGGGCAATCAGCCCCAGCATTTT. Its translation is CASRIEGGAGNQPQHF.

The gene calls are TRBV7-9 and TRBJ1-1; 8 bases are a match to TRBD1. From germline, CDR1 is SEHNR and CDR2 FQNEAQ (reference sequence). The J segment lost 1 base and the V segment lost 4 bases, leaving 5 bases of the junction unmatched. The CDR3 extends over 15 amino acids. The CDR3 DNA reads TGTGCCAGCAGCTCAGGGACAGGCAGGAACACTGAAGCTTTCTTT. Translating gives CASSSGTGRNTEAFF.

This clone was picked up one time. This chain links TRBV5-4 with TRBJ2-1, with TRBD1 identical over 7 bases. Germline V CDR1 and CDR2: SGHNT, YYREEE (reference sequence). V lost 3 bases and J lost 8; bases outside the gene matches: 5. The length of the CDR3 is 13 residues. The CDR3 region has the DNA TGTGCCAGCAGCTCACCGCAGGGGGATGAGCAGTTCTTC. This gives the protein CASSSPQGDEQFF.

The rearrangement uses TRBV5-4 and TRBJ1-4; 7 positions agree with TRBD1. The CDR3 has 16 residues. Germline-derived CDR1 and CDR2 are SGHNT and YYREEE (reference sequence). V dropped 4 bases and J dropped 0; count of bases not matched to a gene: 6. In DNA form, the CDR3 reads TGTGCCAGCAGCAACCGGGACAGCGCAACTAATGAAAAACTGTTTTTT. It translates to CASSNRDSATNEKLFF.

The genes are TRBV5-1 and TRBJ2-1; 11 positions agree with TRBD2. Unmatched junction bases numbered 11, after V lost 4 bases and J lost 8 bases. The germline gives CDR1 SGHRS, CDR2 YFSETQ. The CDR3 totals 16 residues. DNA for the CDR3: TGCGCCAGCAGCAATTTACTAGCGGGAGCATCGGATGAGCAGTTCTTC. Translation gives CASSNLLAGASDEQFF.

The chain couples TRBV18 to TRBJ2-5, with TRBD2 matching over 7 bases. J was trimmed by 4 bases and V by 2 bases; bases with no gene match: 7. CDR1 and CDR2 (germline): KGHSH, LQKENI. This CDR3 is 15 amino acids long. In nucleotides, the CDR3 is TGTGCCAGCTCACCAAAAGATTTAGCGGGAGAGACCCAGTACTTC. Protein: CASSPKDLAGETQYF.

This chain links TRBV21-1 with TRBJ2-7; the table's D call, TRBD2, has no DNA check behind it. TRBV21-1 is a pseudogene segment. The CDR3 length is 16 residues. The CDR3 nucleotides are TGTGCCAGCAGCAGAGACACTAGCGGGGGATCCTACGAGCAGTACTTC. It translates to CASSRDTSGGSYEQYF.

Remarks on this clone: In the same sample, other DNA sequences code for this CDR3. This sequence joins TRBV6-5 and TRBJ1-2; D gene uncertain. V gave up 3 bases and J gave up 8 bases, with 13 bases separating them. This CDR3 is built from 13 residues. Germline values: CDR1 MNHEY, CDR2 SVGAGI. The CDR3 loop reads CASSYSPPGGYTF. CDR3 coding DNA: TGTGCCAGCAGTTATTCTCCGCCTGGGGGCTACACCTTC.

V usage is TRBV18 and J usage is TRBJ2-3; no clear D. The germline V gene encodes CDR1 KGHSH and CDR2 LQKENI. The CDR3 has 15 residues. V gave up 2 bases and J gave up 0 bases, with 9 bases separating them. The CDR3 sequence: CASSPVSPSTDTQYF. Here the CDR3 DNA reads TGTGCCAGCTCACCAGTGAGCCCTAGCACAGATACGCAGTATTTT. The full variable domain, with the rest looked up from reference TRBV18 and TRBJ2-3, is NAGVMQNPRHLVRRRGQEARLRCSPMKGHSHVYWYRQLPEEGLKFMVYLQKENIIDESGMPKERFSAEFPKEGPSILRIQQVVRGDSAAYFCASSPVSPSTDTQYFGPGTRLTVL.

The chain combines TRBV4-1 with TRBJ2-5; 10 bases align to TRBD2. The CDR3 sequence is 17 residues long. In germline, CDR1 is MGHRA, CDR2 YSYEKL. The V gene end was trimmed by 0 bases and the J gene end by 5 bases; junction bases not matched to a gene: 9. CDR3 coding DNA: TGCGCCAGCAGCCAAGAGGGCCTCGTGGGACTAGCGGAGACCCAGTACTTC. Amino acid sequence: CASSQEGLVGLAETQYF.

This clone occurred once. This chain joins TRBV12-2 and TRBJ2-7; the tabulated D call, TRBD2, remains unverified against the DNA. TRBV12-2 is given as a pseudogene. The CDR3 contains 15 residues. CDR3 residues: CASRLLDGRAHEQYF. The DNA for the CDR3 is TGTGCAAGTCGCTTATTAGACGGGAGGGCCCACGAGCAGTACTTC.

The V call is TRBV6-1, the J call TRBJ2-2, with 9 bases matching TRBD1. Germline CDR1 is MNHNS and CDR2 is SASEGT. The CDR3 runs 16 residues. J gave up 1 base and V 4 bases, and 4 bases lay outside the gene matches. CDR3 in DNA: TGTGCCAGCAGTGCGCTGGGACAGGGGAACACCGGGGAGCTGTTTTTT. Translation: CASSALGQGNTGELFF.

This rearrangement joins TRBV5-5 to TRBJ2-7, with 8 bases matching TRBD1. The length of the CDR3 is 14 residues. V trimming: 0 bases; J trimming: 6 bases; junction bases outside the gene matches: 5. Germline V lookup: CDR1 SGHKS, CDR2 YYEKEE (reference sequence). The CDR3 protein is CASSLVQGVGEQYF. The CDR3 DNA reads TGTGCCAGCAGCTTGGTACAGGGGGTTGGCGAGCAGTACTTC.

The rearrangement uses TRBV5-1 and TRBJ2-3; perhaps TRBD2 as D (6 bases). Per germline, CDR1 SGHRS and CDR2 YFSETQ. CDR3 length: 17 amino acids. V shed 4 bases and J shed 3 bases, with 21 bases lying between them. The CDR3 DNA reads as TGCGCCAGCAGCCCCGGGTTAGCGGCTCGGGGGACAGATACGCAGTATTTT. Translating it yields CASSPGLAARGTDTQYF.